The 27 T cell receptor beta chains reported below all come from one sample, sequenced in a study of response to subunit inactivated influenza vaccine (dated 2018 in TCRdb). To prepare the library, RT-PCR was applied. Sequencing relied on an Illumina HiSeq 2500. TCRdb ran its own pipeline on the public reads, namely fastp trimming at Q25 and MiXCR clone calling, and kept in-frame beta chains. Identical CDR3 protein sequences are pooled into one entry, listed with their most common genes and DNA. Recorded for this sample are about 570,000 distinct CDR3 sequences; about 11% of them occurred a single time. The ten biggest clones cover roughly 9.6% of the sample. These data also formed part of another study, on T cells expressing NK-cell markers. According to the second study: TCR beta cDNA libraries were made by 5'RACE template switching that added a universal primer site and unique molecular identifiers.

This specimen consisted of PBMCs from blood, obtained on the day of vaccination. Receptors were obtained from a man aged 50 to 59 who received an inactivated influenza vaccine. Donor details come from another sample of the same person, matched by shared clones.

This clonotype showed up many times. This rearrangement joins TRBV6-1 to TRBJ2-5, with no clear D. The germline V gene has CDR1 MNHNS and CDR2 SASEGT. Between the trimmed V and J ends, which lost 4 bases and 5 bases, there was a span of 17 bases. The CDR3 is 15 residues long. The CDR3 region has the DNA TGTGCCAGCAGTGCCCCGACTCCGGGCGGTGAGACCCAGTACTTC. This encodes CASSAPTPGGETQYF.

J is TRBJ2-1 and V is TRBV6-1; 7 bases are a match to TRBD1. The germline V gene encodes CDR1 MNHNS and CDR2 SASEGT. The CDR3 is 16 residues long. Losses at the gene ends were 5 bases for V and 0 bases for J; bases not matched to a gene: 7. The CDR3 DNA is TGTGCCAGCAGTACCCGGGGACAGAGCTCCTACAATGAGCAGTTCTTC. This gives the protein CASSTRGQSSYNEQFF.

The V call is TRBV7-2, the J call TRBJ2-5; 8 bases align to TRBD2. This CDR3 has 15 residues. The J segment lost 5 bases and the V segment lost 5 bases, leaving 10 bases of the junction unmatched. The germline gives CDR1 SGHTA, CDR2 FQGNSA. CDR3 nucleotides: TGTGCCAGCAGCCCCTTCTGGGGCGGGGGGGAGACCCAGTACTTC. This gives the protein CASSPFWGGGETQYF.

Ten or more counts support this clonotype. The chain joins TRBV12-3 or TRBV12-4 to TRBJ2-3, with TRBD1 as a possible D gene (6 bases). The germline V and J ends were trimmed by 6 bases and 3 bases, with 25 bases remaining between them. The CDR3 is 18 amino acids. This CDR3 is CASSLPSAYGGATDTQYF. In DNA, the CDR3 is TGTGCCAGCAGCCTCCCCTCGGCCTATGGGGGCGCGACAGATACGCAGTATTTT.

The chain has TRBV29-1 and TRBJ2-2, with D possibly matching TRBD2 (6 bases). The V end was cut by 4 bases, the J end by 3 bases, with 12 bases between. Germline CDR1 reads SQVTM; CDR2 reads ANQGSEA. This CDR3 spans 14 amino acids. The CDR3 protein is CSVGSGVDTGELFF. DNA for the CDR3: TGCAGCGTTGGATCGGGAGTGGACACCGGGGAGCTGTTTTTT.

This clonotype occurred a few times. V and J are TRBV4-3 and TRBJ2-3, with 7 bases lining up with TRBD1. This CDR3 is built from 18 residues. Germline loops: CDR1 LGHNA, CDR2 YSLEER. Trimming at V came to 3 bases and at J to 2 bases, leaving 14 bases not matched to a gene. The CDR3 region has the DNA TGCGCCAGCAGCCAGAGCATTGGAAGGGACAGAGTCACAGATACGCAGTATTTT. Its translation is CASSQSIGRDRVTDTQYF.

V usage is TRBV12-3 or TRBV12-4 and J usage is TRBJ1-2; tentatively, D is TRBD1 (5 bases). The CDR3 spans 14 residues. Trimming pared 8 bases from V and 7 bases from J, leaving 20 bases between. The CDR3 coding sequence is TGTGCCAGCTCAGGAGGGGTATTAATCGGTGGCTACACCTTC. This codes for CASSGGVLIGGYTF.

J is TRBJ2-1 and V is TRBV10-3, with a possible D match to TRBD2 (5 bases). V was trimmed by 2 bases and J by 9 bases, leaving 17 bases between them. CDR1 and CDR2 from the germline V gene are ENHRY and SYGVKD. CDR3 length: 15 residues. Written as DNA, the CDR3 is TGTGCCATCAGTGAGCCCCGGACTCTAGTCGGTGAGCAGTTCTTC. This sequence encodes CAISEPRTLVGEQFF.

This clonotype was picked up a small number of times. The V and J genes are TRBV5-1 and TRBJ2-4, with D possibly TRBD1 on 6 matching bases. V gave up 5 bases and J gave up 0 bases, with 15 bases separating them. The CDR3 totals 16 residues. Germline V gene lookup returns CDR1 SGHRS and CDR2 YFSETQ. The CDR3 sequence is CASSLGRDIAKNIQYF. Written as DNA, the CDR3 is TGCGCCAGCAGTCTAGGAAGGGACATAGCCAAAAACATTCAGTACTTC. The whole variable domain, remainder taken from reference TRBV5-1 and TRBJ2-4, is KAGVTQTPRYLIKTRGQQVTLSCSPISGHRSVSWYQQTPGQGLQFLFEYFSETQRNKGNFPGRFSGRQFSNSRSEMNVSTLELGDSALYLCASSLGRDIAKNIQYFGAGTRLSVL.

This clonotype was counted at least ten times. V gene TRBV24-1 combines with J gene TRBJ1-1; D gene unclear. Trimming took off 4 bases at V and 0 bases at J, with 23 bases between the two ends. Germline V gene lookup returns CDR1 KGHDR and CDR2 SFDVKD. This CDR3 has 19 amino acids. CDR3 loop: CATSEFGLDVGGLNTEAFF. The CDR3 DNA reads TGTGCCACCAGTGAATTTGGGTTGGATGTTGGAGGCTTGAACACTGAAGCTTTCTTT.

In this sample, this clonotype turned up a few times. This chain links TRBV7-9 with TRBJ2-3, with D perhaps TRBD2 (6 bases). Germline V gene lookup returns CDR1 SEHNR and CDR2 FQNEAQ (reference sequence). Trimming cost V 5 bases and J 6 bases, with 15 bases left between them. CDR3 size: 14 residues. This CDR3 reads CASSGGTPSDTQYF. The CDR3 region has the DNA TGTGCCAGCAGCGGAGGGACTCCGTCGGATACGCAGTATTTT.

This clonotype was counted between two and nine times. The chain combines TRBV4-1 with TRBJ1-1; D not certain. Trimming took off 3 bases at V and 7 bases at J, with 15 bases between the two ends. The CDR3 runs to 14 residues. CDR1 MGHRA and CDR2 YSYEKL come from the germline V gene. In DNA form, the CDR3 reads TGCGCCAGCAGCCACGCCACACCCAACGGTGAAGCTTTCTTT. As protein: CASSHATPNGEAFF.

This clonotype occurred a few times. This chain links TRBV3-1 with TRBJ2-2; tentatively, D is TRBD1 or TRBD2 (5 bases each). Germline V gene sequence: CDR1 LGHDT, CDR2 YNNKEL (reference sequence). Trimming shortened V by 1 base and J by 3 bases, and 9 bases separated the two germline ends. CDR3 length equals 15 residues. CDR3 DNA: TGTGCCAGCAGCCAAGTTGGGACGCACACCGGGGAGCTGTTTTTT. It translates to CASSQVGTHTGELFF.

This clonotype was detected only a few times. The V call is TRBV20-1, the J call TRBJ2-2; D is unresolved. Germline V gene data show CDR1 as DFQATT and CDR2 as SNEGSKA (reference sequence). The CDR3 loop spans 13 amino acids. V was shortened by 5 bases and J by 8 bases, with 15 bases between the two germline ends. CDR3 sequence reads: CSAALQSHGELFF. CDR3 sequence (DNA): TGCAGTGCTGCTCTGCAGTCTCATGGGGAGCTGTTTTTT.

Ten or more counts support this clonotype. V is TRBV20-1 and J is TRBJ2-5; D not resolved. The CDR3 totals 12 residues. Germline loops: CDR1 DFQATT, CDR2 SNEGSKA (reference sequence). V gave up 6 bases and J gave up 3 bases, with 11 bases separating them. In nucleotides, the CDR3 is TGCAGTGCCTTGCAGGTTAAAGAGACCCAGTACTTC. Its protein product is CSALQVKETQYF.

This chain links TRBV3-1 with TRBJ2-1; 7 bases agree with TRBD1. Germline-derived CDR1 and CDR2 are LGHDT and YNNKEL (reference sequence). V lost 0 bases and J lost 12; bases outside the gene matches: 5. The CDR3 is made up of 13 amino acids. DNA for the CDR3: TGTGCCAGCAGCCAAGATCCGGCAGGGGGGCAGTTCTTC. Protein: CASSQDPAGGQFF.

V usage is TRBV7-6 and J usage is TRBJ2-1; D is unclear. Trimming took 0 bases from V and 3 from J, leaving 9 bases between them. CDR1 SGHVS and CDR2 FNYEAQ come from the germline V gene. The CDR3 spans 15 residues. This CDR3 reads CASSLAGENYNEQFF. DNA for the CDR3: TGTGCCAGCAGCTTAGCTGGCGAAAACTACAATGAGCAGTTCTTC.

This chain connects TRBV20-1 to TRBJ2-1; 8 bases match TRBD2. With V trimmed by 5 bases and J by 3 bases, 9 bases remained unmatched. The CDR3 has 15 amino acids. Germline V gene sequence: CDR1 DFQATT, CDR2 SNEGSKA (reference sequence). The CDR3 spells CSAADSGAIYNEQFF. The CDR3 coding sequence is TGCAGTGCTGCCGATAGCGGGGCCATCTACAATGAGCAGTTCTTC.

The J gene is TRBJ2-3, the V gene TRBV18, with 11 bases lining up with TRBD2. Unmatched junction bases numbered 13, after V lost 2 bases and J lost 6 bases. This CDR3 region has 18 residues. In germline, CDR1 is KGHSH, CDR2 LQKENI. DNA for the CDR3: TGTGCCAGCTCACCAACGAGACTAGCGGGAAACAAAAGGGATACGCAGTATTTT. Translation gives CASSPTRLAGNKRDTQYF.

Many counts were recorded for this clonotype. The chain carries TRBV29-1 and TRBJ2-1; 7 positions agree with TRBD1. Trimming took 0 bases from V and 1 from J; bases not matched to a gene: 12. The CDR3 has 18 amino acids. Germline V gene sequence: CDR1 SQVTM, CDR2 ANQGSEA. As DNA, the CDR3 is TGCAGCGTTGAAGACCCGACAGGGCGCCTCTTTTCCTACAATGAGCAGTTCTTC. It encodes CSVEDPTGRLFSYNEQFF.

The chain joins TRBV10-3 to TRBJ2-2; D may be TRBD1 (6 bases). Trimming took 6 bases from V and 0 from J, leaving 11 bases between them. This CDR3 comprises 15 residues. The germline gives CDR1 ENHRY, CDR2 SYGVKD. The chain's CDR3 is CAIRAGTTNTGELFF. The CDR3 DNA follows: TGTGCCATCAGAGCCGGGACAACGAACACCGGGGAGCTGTTTTTT.

This clonotype was counted only a few times. The gene calls are TRBV12-3 or TRBV12-4 and TRBJ2-7; D gene unclear. V was cut by 5 bases and J by 6 bases, with 14 bases left in between. The CDR3 has 13 amino acids. The CDR3 loop is CASSLKNGVEQYF. The CDR3 DNA follows: TGTGCCAGCAGTCTCAAGAATGGGGTCGAGCAGTACTTC.

This clonotype was observed a few times. The chain couples TRBV12-3 or TRBV12-4 to TRBJ1-3, with D perhaps TRBD1 (6 bases). The V gene lost 3 bases and the J gene lost 4 bases, with 10 bases spanning the gap. The CDR3 consists of 14 residues. The CDR3 spells CASSLGAGGNTIYF. The CDR3 nucleotides read TGTGCCAGCAGTTTGGGGGCTGGCGGAAACACCATATATTTT.

The chain employs TRBV7-2 and TRBJ1-2, with 9 bases identical to TRBD1. This CDR3 is 15 amino acids long. Germline assignment: CDR1 SGHTA and CDR2 FQGNSA. V lost 4 bases to trimming and J lost 8 bases; unmatched junction nucleotides: 11. Here the CDR3 DNA reads TGTGCCAGCAGCTCCTCGGGACAGGGCGTCGGCGGCTACACCTTC. Translated: CASSSSGQGVGGYTF.

In this sample, this clonotype turned up many times. The chain joins TRBV5-1 to TRBJ2-7; D unclear. Trimming took 4 bases from V and 4 from J, leaving 21 bases between them. This CDR3 is built from 16 residues. The germline CDR1 and CDR2 sequences are SGHRS and YFSETQ. The DNA of the CDR3 is TGCGCCAGCAGCGACCCCCGGTCAGTCACTTCGTACGAGCAGTACTTC. Encoded protein: CASSDPRSVTSYEQYF. The full variable domain, in which reference TRBV5-1 and TRBJ2-7 provide the parts outside the CDR3, is KAGVTQTPRYLIKTRGQQVTLSCSPISGHRSVSWYQQTPGQGLQFLFEYFSETQRNKGNFPGRFSGRQFSNSRSEMNVSTLELGDSALYLCASSDPRSVTSYEQYFGPGTRLTVT.

This clonotype was counted only a few times. The chain has TRBV6-1 and TRBJ2-2, with D perhaps TRBD1 (5 bases). The CDR3 sequence is 16 residues long. Germline assignment: CDR1 MNHNS and CDR2 SASEGT. V was clipped by 4 bases and J by 3 bases, with 15 bases between them. CDR3 in DNA: TGTGCCAGCAGTGCCTACCATAGGGGTTACACCGGGGAGCTGTTTTTT. Protein: CASSAYHRGYTGELFF.

This clonotype was observed a handful of times. The genes are TRBV28 and TRBJ2-1, with 8 bases identical to TRBD2. J gave up 6 bases and V 10 bases, and 14 bases lay outside the gene matches. Germline CDR1 and CDR2: MDHEN and SYDVKM. CDR3 length equals 15 residues. In DNA form, the CDR3 reads TGTGCCATCCTTGCCGGGACTAGGAGGGCCAATGAGCAGTTCTTC. Translating it yields CAILAGTRRANEQFF.